This T cell receptor (beta chain) was observed in a study of patients and donors after allogeneic stem cell transplantation. V shed 4 bases, J shed 3 bases, and the junction held 14 bases outside the gene matches. The CDR3 extends over 16 amino acids. Per the germline V gene, CDR1 is DFQATT and CDR2 is SNEGSKA (reference sequence). Each CDR3 protein gets one entry after TCRdb re-called the RT-PCR reads with MiXCR. The data contain approximately 99,000 distinct CDR3 sequences, 35% of them singletons. The origin of this receptor is a human donor who was either an allogeneic HSCT recipient or a stem cell or donor lymphocyte infusion donor (not recorded which). It is not recorded whose cells these are; they may come from a transplant donor. The chain couples TRBV20-1 to TRBJ2-7, with 8 bases aligning to TRBD2. Sample: blood, either unsorted or a sorted T cell fraction (not recorded which). CDR3 DNA: TGCAGTGCTACCAACCCACTAGCGGAAGGTAGCTACGAGCAGTACTTC. Amino acid sequence: CSATNPLAEGSYEQYF.